In its sample, the clone carrying this TCR beta chain was seen a few times. Using immunoSEQ multiplex PCR, the repertoire was profiled, and TCRdb retains in-frame clones only, with some absent. The sample has about 18,000 clones, roughly two thirds seen once. Germline loops: CDR1 SGHDT, CDR2 YYEEEE. Trimming left V 0 bases short and J 2 bases short, with 7 bases between. CDR3 length equals 14 residues. These data are taken from a study of PD-1 and CTLA-4 blockade in melanoma. The sequence derives from a human donor with melanoma. Sample: CD8+ T cells from peripheral blood, taken before anti-PD-1 treatment. The rearrangement joins TRBV5-6 to TRBJ2-3; no clear D gene. CDR3: CASSLEGNTDTQYF. In DNA, the CDR3 is TGTGCCAGCAGCTTGGAGGGTAACACAGATACGCAGTATTTT.